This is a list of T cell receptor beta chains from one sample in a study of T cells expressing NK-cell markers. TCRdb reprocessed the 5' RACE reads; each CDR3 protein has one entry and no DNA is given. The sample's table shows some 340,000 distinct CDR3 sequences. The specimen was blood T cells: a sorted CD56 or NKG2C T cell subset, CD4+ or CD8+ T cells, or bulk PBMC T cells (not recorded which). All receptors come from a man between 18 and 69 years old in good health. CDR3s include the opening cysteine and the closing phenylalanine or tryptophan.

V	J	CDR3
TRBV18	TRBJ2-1	CASSPDRLVDEQFF
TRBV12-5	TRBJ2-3	CASGLRLAGGLRTDTQYF
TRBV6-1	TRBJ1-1	CASSLHRGRSTEAFF
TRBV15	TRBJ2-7	CATSRVPGTGLYEQYF
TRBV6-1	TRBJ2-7	CASSETRGEQYF
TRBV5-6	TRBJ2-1	CASSWDVGRLSSYNEQFF
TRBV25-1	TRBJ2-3	CAQHPGQPSTDTQYF
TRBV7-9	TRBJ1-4	CASTGITGHLKGKLFF
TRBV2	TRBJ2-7	CASSGERGPSYEQYF
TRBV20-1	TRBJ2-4	CSARIRGGGIQYF
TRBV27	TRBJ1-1	CASSPTGRGQTEAFF
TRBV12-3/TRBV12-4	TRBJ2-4	CASRLGHRGKNIQYF
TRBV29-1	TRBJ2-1	CSVSWYNEQFF
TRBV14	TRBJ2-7	CASSSSWAVQGSYEQYF
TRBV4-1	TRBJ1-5	CASSQDRGGSTQHF
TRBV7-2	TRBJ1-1	CASSETGFLNTEAFF
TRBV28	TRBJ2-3	CASTNLKGGTQYF
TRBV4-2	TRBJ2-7	CASSRLAGTSGSVQYF
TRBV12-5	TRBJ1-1	CASGLERTAMNTEAFF
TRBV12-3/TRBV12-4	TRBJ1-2	CASRVSQVGGYTF
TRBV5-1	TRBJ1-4	CASSRGGDEKLFF
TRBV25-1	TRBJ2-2	CASSELGQFTGELFF
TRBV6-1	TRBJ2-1	CASRSPGLFDNEQFF
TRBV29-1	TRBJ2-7	CSEGPFGSESYEQYF
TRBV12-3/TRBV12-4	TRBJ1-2	CASSPDRRLYGYTF
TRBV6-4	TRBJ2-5	CASSDLVGTSSQETQYF
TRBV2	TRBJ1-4	CASSEDWGEKLFF
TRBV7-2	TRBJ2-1	CASSPGPNNEQFF
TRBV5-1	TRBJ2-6	CASRLRTDSGANVLTF
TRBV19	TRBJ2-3	CASSIQGHGGDTQYF
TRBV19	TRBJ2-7	CASSPNSPGAYEQYF
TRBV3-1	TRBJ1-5	CASSPGGGWDQPQHF
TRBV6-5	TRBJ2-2	CASSYPRVSQETGELFF
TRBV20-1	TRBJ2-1	CSASLSYLNYNEQFF
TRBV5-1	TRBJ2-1	CASSFGEIGNEQFF
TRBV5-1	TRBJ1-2	CASSLQVFPSNYGYTF
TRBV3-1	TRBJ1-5	CASSQDGLTNQPQHF
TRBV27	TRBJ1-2	CASSWGGENGYTF
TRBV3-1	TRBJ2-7	CASSLGLAGAYEQYF
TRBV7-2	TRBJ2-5	CASSPDQQTQYF
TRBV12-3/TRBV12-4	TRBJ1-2	CAILRGLNYGYTF
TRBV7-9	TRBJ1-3	CASSYPQGAGGNTIYF
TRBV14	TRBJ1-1	CASSHDSGAASEAFF
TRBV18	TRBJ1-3	CASSPVRTGDSGNTIYF
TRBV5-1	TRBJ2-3	CASSSQPGRNPPDTQYF